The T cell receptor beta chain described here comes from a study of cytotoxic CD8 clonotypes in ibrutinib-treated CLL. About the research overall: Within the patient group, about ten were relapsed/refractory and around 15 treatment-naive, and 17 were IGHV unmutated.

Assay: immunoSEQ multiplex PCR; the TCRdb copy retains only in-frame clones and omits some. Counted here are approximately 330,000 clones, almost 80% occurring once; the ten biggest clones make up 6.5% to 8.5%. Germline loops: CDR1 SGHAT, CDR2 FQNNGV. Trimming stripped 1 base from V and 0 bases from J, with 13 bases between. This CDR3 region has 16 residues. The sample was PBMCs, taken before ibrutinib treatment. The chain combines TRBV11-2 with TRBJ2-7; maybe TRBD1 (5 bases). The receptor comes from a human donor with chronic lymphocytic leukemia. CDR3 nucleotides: TGTGCCAGCAGCTTAGTTGACAGCACAAGCTCCTACGAGCAGTACTTC. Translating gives CASSLVDSTSSYEQYF.